This TCR beta chain was recovered during a study of cytomegalovirus exposure and HLA in healthy donors. The primer mix had 60 Vbeta and 13 Jbeta primers. Sequencing used immunoSEQ multiplex PCR; TCRdb keeps in-frame clones, though not all of them. Of some 110,000 clones in the sample, around 80% are singletons; the top ten hold roughly 1.7%. The TCR comes from a woman in her forties in good health and CMV-seronegative. The sequenced material came from PBMCs.

The CDR3 spells CASSSPLAGRTDTQYF. For the CDR3, the DNA is TGTGCCAGCAGCTCCCCCCTAGCGGGACGCACAGATACGCAGTATTTT. The chain couples TRBV5-4 to TRBJ2-3, with 9 bases aligning to TRBD2. Germline V gene lookup returns CDR1 SGHNT and CDR2 YYREEE (reference sequence). The V gene end was trimmed by 3 bases and the J gene end by 1 base; junction bases not matched to a gene: 6. CDR3 length: 16 amino acids.